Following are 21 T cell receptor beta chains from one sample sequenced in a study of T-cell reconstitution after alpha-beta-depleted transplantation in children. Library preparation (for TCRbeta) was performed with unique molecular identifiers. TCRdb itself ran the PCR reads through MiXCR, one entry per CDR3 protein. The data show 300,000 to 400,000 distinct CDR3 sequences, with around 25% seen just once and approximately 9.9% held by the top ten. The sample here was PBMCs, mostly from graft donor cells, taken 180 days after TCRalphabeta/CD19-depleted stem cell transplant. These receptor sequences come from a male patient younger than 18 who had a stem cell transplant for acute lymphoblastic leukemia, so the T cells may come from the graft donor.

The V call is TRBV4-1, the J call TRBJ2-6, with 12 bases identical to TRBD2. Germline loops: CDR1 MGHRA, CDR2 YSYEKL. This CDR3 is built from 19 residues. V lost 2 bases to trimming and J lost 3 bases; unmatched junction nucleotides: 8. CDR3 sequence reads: CASSQPPGLAGRGANVLTF. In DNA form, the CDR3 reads TGCGCCAGCAGCCAACCCCCCGGACTAGCGGGACGTGGGGCCAACGTCCTGACTTTC.

The CDR3 loop reads CASSLGLSSGANVLTF. Written as DNA, the CDR3 is TGCGCCAGCAGCTTGGGACTGAGCTCTGGGGCCAACGTCCTGACTTTC. The rearrangement joins TRBV5-1 to TRBJ2-6, with D unclear. Trimming took 0 bases from V and 0 from J, leaving 7 bases between them. The CDR3 contains 16 residues. Germline loops: CDR1 SGHRS, CDR2 YFSETQ.

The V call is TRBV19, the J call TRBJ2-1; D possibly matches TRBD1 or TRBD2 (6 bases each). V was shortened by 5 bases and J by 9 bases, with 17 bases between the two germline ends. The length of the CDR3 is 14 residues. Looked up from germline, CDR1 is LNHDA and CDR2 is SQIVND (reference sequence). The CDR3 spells CASSGGGLGFEQFF. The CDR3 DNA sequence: TGTGCCAGTAGTGGTGGGGGGCTAGGGTTTGAGCAGTTCTTC.

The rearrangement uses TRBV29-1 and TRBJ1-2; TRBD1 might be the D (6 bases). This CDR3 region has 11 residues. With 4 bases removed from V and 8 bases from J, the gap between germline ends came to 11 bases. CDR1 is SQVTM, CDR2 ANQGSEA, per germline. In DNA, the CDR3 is TGCAGCGTTGCCAGGGGTGTGGGCTACACCTTC. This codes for CSVARGVGYTF.

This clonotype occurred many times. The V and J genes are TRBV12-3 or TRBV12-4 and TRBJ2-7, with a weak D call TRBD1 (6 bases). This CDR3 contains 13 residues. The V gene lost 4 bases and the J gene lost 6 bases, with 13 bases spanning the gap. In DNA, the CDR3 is TGTGCCAGCAGTTCCTTACAGGGATCCGAGCAGTACTTC. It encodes CASSSLQGSEQYF.

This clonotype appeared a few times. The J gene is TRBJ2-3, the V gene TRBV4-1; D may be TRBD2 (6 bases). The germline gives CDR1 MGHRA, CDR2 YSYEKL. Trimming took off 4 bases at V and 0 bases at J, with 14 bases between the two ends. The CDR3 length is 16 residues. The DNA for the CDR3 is TGCGCCAGCAGCCCCCTGGGACTGGAAAGCACAGATACGCAGTATTTT. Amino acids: CASSPLGLESTDTQYF.

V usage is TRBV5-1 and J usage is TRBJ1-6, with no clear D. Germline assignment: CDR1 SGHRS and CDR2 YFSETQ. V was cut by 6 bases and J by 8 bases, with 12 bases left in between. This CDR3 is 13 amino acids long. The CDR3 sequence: CASTLVGDSPLHF. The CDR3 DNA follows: TGCGCCAGCACTCTGGTGGGTGATTCACCCCTCCACTTT.

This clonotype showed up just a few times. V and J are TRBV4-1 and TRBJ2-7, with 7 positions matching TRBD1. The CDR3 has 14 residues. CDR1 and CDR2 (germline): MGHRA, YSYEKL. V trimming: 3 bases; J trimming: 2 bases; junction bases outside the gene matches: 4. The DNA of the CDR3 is TGCGCCAGCAGCCAGGGGACAGCCCCCTACGAGCAGTACTTC. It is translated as CASSQGTAPYEQYF.

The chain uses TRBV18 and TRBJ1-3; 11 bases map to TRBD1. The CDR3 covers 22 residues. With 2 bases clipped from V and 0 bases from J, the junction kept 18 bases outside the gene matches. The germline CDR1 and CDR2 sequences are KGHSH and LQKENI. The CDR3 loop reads CASSPSRPGPRTGGLSGNTIYF. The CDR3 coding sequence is TGTGCCAGCTCACCATCTCGACCAGGCCCCCGGACAGGGGGCCTCTCTGGAAACACCATATATTTT. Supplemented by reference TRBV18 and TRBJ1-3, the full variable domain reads NAGVMQNPRHLVRRRGQEARLRCSPMKGHSHVYWYRQLPEEGLKFMVYLQKENIIDESGMPKERFSAEFPKEGPSILRIQQVVRGDSAAYFCASSPSRPGPRTGGLSGNTIYFGEGSWLTVV.

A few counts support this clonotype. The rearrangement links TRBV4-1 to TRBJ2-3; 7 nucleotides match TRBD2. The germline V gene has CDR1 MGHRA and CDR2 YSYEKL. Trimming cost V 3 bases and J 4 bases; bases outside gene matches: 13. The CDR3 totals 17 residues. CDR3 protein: CASSHPSYGRFADTQYF. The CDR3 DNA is TGCGCCAGCAGCCACCCGTCATACGGGAGGTTCGCAGATACGCAGTATTTT.

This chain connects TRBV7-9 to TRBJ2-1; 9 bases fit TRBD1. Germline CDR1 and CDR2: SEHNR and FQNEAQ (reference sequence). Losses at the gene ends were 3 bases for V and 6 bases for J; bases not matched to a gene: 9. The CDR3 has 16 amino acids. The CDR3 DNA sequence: TGTGCCAGCAGCTTGACCGGGACAGGGCGATCCAATGAGCAGTTCTTC. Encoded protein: CASSLTGTGRSNEQFF.

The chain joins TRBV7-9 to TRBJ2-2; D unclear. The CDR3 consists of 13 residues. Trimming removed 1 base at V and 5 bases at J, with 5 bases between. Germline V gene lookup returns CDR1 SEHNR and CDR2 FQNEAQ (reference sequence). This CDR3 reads CASSLVATGELFF. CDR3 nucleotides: TGTGCCAGCAGCTTAGTCGCGACCGGGGAGCTGTTTTTT. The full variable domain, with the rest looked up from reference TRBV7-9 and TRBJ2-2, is DTGVSQNPRHKITKRGQNVTFRCDPISEHNRLYWYRQTLGQGPEFLTYFQNEAQLEKSRLLSDRFSAERPKGSFSTLEIQRTEQGDSAMYLCASSLVATGELFFGEGSRLTVL.

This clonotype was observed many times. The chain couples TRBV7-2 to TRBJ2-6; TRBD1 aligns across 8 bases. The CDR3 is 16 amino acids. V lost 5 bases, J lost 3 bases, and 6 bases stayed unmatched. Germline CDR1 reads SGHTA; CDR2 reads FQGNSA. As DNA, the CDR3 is TGTGCCAGCAGCGCCGGACAGGGAGGTGGGGCCAACGTCCTGACTTTC. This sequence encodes CASSAGQGGGANVLTF. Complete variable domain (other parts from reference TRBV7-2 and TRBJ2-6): GAGVSQSPSNKVTEKGKDVELRCDPISGHTALYWYRQSLGQGLEFLIYFQGNSAPDKSGLPSDRFSAERTGGSVSTLTIQRTQQEDSAVYLCASSAGQGGGANVLTFGAGSRLTVL.

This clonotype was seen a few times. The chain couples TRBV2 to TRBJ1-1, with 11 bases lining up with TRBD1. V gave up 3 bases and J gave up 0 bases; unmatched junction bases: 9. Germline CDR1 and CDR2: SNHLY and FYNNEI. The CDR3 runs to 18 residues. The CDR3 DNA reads TGTGCCAGCAGTGACCCAGAGGACAGGGGGCGCATGAACACTGAAGCTTTCTTT. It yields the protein CASSDPEDRGRMNTEAFF.

For the CDR3, the DNA is TGCAGCGCTGGAGTGGACAGGGGGATTTACGAGCAGTACTTC. It yields the protein CSAGVDRGIYEQYF. The rearrangement uses TRBV29-1 and TRBJ2-7; TRBD1 matches at 10 bases. V dropped 7 bases and J dropped 4; count of bases not matched to a gene: 10. Germline assignment: CDR1 SQVTM and CDR2 ANQGSEA. This CDR3 has 14 amino acids.

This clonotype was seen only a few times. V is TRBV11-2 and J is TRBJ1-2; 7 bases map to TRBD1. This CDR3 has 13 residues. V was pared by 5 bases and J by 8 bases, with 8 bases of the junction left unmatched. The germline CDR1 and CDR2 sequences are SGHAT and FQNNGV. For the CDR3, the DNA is TGTGCCAGCAGCCCGGGACAGCTGGGGGGCTACACCTTC. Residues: CASSPGQLGGYTF.

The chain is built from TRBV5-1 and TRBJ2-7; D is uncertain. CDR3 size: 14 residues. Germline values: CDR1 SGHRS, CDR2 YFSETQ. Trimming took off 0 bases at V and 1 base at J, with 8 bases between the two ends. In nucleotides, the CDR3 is TGCGCCAGCAGCTTGGAGGTCCTGTCCTACGAGCAGTACTTC. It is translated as CASSLEVLSYEQYF. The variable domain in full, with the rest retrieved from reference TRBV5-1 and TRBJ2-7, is KAGVTQTPRYLIKTRGQQVTLSCSPISGHRSVSWYQQTPGQGLQFLFEYFSETQRNKGNFPGRFSGRQFSNSRSEMNVSTLELGDSALYLCASSLEVLSYEQYFGPGTRLTVT.

The CDR3 nucleotides are TGCAGTGCTAGAGCTTTCGGGACAGGGCACGGGGAGCTGTTTTTT. It codes for CSARAFGTGHGELFF. The chain is built from TRBV20-1 and TRBJ2-2, with 9 bases fitting TRBD1. Trimming at V came to 1 base and at J to 7 bases, leaving 7 bases not matched to a gene. Germline lookup yields CDR1 DFQATT and CDR2 SNEGSKA (reference sequence). This CDR3 is 15 amino acids long.

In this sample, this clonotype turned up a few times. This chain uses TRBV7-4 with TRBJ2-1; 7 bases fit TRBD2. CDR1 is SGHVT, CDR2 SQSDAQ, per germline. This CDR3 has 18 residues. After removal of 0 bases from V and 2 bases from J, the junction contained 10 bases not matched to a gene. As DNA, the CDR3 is TGTGCCAGCAGCTTAGCCTCCCGGGCGGGAGAGGCCTACAATGAGCAGTTCTTC. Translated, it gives CASSLASRAGEAYNEQFF.

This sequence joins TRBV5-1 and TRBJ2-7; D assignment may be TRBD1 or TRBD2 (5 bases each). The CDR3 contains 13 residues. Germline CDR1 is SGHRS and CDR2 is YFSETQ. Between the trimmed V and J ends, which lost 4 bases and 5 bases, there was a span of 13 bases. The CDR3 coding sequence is TGCGCCAGCAGCCCGACTCGGGACCACGAGCAGTACTTC. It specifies CASSPTRDHEQYF.

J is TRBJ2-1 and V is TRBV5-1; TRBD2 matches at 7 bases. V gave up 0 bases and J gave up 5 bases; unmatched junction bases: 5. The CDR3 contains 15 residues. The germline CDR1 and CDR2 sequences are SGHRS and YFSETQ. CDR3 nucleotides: TGCGCCAGCAGCTTGGGCACTAGCGCGAACAATGAGCAGTTCTTC. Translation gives CASSLGTSANNEQFF.